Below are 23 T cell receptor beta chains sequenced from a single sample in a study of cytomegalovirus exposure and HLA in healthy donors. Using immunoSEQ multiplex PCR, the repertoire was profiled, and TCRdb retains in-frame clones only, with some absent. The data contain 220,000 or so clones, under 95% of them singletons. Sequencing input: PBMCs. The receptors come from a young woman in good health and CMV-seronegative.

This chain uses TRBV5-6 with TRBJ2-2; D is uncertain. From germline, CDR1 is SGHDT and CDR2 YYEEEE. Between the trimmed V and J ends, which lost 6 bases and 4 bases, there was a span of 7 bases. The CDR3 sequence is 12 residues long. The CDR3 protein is CASTSFTGELFF. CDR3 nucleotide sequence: TGTGCCAGCACCTCGTTCACCGGGGAGCTGTTTTTT.

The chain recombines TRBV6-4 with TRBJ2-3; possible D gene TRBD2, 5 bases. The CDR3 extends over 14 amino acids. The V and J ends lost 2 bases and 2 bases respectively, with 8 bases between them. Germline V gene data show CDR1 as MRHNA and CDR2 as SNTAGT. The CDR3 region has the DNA TGTGCCAGCAGTGACGAGGGAAACACAGATACGCAGTATTTT. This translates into CASSDEGNTDTQYF.

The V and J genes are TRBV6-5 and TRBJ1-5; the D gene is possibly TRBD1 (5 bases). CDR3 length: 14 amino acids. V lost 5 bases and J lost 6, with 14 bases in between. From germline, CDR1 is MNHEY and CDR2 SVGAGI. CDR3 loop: CASSTNDRTQPQHF. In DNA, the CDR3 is TGTGCCAGCAGTACTAACGACAGAACTCAGCCCCAGCATTTT.

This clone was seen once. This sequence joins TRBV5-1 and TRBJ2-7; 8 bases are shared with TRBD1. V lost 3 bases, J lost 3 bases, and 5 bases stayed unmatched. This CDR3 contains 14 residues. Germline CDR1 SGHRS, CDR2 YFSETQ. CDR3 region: CASSWGTGFYEQYF. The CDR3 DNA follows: TGCGCCAGCAGCTGGGGGACAGGATTCTACGAGCAGTACTTC.

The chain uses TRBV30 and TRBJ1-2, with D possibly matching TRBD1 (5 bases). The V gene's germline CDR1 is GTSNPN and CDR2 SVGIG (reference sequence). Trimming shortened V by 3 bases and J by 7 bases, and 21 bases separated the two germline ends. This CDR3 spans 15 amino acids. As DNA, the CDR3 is TGTGCCTGGAGGCTACCCGTCGGGGGTACAATTGGCTACACCTTC. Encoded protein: CAWRLPVGGTIGYTF.

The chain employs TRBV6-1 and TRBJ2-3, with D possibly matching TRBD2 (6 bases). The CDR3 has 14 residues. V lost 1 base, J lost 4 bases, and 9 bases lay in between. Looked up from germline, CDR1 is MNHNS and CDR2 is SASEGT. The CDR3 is CASSEEDYPDTQYF. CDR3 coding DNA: TGTGCCAGCAGTGAAGAGGACTATCCAGATACGCAGTATTTT.

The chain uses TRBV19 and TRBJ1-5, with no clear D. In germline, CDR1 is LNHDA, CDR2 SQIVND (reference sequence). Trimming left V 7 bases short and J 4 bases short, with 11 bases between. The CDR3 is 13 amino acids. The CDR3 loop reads CASNPELNQPQHF. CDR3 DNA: TGTGCCAGTAACCCGGAACTAAATCAGCCCCAGCATTTT.

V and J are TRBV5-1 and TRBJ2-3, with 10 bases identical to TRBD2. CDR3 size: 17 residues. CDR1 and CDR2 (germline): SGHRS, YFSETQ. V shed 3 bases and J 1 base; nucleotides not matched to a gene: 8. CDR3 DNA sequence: TGCGCCAGCAGCTGGGGTACCGGGACTAGCGGCACAGATACGCAGTATTTT. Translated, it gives CASSWGTGTSGTDTQYF. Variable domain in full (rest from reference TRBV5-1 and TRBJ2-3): KAGVTQTPRYLIKTRGQQVTLSCSPISGHRSVSWYQQTPGQGLQFLFEYFSETQRNKGNFPGRFSGRQFSNSRSEMNVSTLELGDSALYLCASSWGTGTSGTDTQYFGPGTRLTVL.

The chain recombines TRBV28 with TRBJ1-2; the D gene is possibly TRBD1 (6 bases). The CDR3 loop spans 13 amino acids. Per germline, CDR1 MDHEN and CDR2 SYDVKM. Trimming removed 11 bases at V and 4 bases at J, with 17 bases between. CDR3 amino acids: CAVSGGAVYGYTF. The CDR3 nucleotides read TGTGCCGTCAGCGGGGGGGCCGTCTATGGCTACACCTTC.

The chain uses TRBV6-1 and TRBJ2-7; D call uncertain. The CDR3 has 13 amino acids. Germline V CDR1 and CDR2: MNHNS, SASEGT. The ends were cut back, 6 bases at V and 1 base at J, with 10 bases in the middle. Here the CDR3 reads CASSDKLSYEQYF. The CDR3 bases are TGTGCCAGCAGCGATAAACTATCCTACGAGCAGTACTTC.

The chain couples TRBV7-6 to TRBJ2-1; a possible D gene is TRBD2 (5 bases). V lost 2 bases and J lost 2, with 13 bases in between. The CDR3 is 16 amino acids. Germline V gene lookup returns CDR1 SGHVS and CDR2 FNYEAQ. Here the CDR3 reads CASSLRAGNPYNEQFF. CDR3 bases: TGTGCCAGCAGCTTAAGGGCGGGCAATCCCTACAATGAGCAGTTCTTC.

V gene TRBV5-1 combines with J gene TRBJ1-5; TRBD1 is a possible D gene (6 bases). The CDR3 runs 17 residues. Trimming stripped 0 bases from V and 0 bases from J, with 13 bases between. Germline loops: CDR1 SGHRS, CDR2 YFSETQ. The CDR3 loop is CASSLADSSSSNQPQHF. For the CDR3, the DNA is TGCGCCAGCAGCTTGGCGGACAGTTCAAGTAGCAATCAGCCCCAGCATTTT.

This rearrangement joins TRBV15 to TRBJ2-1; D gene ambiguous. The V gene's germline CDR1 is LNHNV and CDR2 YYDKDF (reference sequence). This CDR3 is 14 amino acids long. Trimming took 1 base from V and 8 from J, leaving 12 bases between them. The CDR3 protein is CATSRGGSSYEQFF. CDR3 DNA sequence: TGTGCCACCAGCAGAGGAGGTAGTTCCTATGAGCAGTTCTTC.

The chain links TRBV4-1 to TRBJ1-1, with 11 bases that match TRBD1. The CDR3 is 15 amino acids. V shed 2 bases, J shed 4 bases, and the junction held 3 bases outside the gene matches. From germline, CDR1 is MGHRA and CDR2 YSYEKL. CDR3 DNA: TGCGCCAGCAGCCAAACCGGGACAGGGGGCACTGAAGCTTTCTTT. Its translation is CASSQTGTGGTEAFF.

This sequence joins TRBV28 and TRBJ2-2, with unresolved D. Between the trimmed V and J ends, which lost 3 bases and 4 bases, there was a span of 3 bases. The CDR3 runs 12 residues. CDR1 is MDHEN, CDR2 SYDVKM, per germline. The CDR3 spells CASSFGTGELFF. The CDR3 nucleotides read TGTGCCAGCAGTTTCGGCACCGGGGAGCTGTTTTTT. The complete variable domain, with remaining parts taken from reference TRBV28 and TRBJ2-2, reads DVKVTQSSRYLVKRTGEKVFLECVQDMDHENMFWYRQDPGLGLRLIYFSYDVKMKEKGDIPEGYSVSREKKERFSLILESASTNQTSMYLCASSFGTGELFFGEGSRLTVL.

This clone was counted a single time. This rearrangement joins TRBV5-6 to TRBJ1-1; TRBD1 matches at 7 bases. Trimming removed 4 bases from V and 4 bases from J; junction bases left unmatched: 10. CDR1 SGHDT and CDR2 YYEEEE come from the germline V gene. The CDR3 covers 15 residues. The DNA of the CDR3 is TGTGCCAGCAGCCCGGGTAGGGGGCGAGTCACTGAAGCTTTCTTT. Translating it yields CASSPGRGRVTEAFF.

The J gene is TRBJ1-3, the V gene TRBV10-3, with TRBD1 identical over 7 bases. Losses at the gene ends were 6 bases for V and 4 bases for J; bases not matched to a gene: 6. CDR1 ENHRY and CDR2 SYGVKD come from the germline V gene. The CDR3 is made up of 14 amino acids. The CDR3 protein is CAISPGTDGNTIYF. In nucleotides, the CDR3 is TGTGCCATCAGCCCCGGGACAGACGGAAACACCATATATTTT.

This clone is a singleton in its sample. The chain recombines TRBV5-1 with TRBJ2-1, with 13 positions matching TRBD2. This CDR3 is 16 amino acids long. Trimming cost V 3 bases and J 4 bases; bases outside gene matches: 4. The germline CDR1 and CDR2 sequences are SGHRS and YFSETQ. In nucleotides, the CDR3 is TGCGCCAGCAGCTCCGTACTAGCGGGAGGGTACAATGAGCAGTTCTTC. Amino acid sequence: CASSSVLAGGYNEQFF.

This CDR3 reads CASSHPGLAYEQYF. Here the CDR3 DNA reads TGTGCCAGCAGCCACCCGGGACTGGCCTACGAGCAGTACTTC. The chain combines TRBV7-2 with TRBJ2-7, with D tentatively TRBD2 (6 bases). Germline assignment: CDR1 SGHTA and CDR2 FQGNSA. Trimming shortened V by 5 bases and J by 2 bases, and 13 bases separated the two germline ends. The CDR3 covers 14 residues.

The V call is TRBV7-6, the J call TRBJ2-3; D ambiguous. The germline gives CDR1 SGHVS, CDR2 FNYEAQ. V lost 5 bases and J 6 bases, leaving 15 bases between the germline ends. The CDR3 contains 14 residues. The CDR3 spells CASSPMTLEDTQYF. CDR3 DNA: TGTGCCAGCAGCCCAATGACTCTGGAGGATACGCAGTATTTT.

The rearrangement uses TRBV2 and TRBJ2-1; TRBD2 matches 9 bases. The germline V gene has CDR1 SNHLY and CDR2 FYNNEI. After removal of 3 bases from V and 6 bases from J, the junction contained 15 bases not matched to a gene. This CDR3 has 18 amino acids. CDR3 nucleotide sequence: TGTGCCAGCAGTGAGAAGGGGGCAGGCGGGAGGGCCGCCAATGAGCAGTTCTTC. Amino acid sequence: CASSEKGAGGRAANEQFF.

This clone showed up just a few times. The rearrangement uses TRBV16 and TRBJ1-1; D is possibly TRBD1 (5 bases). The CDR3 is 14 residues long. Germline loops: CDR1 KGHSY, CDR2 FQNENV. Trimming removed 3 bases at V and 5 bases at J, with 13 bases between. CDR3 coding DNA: TGTGCCAGCAGCCATCGGCAGGGAAATACTGAAGCTTTCTTT. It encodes CASSHRQGNTEAFF.

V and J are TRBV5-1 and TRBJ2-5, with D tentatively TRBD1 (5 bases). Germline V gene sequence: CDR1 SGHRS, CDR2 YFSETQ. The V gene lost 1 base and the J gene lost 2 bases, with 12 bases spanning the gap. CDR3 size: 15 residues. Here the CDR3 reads CASSLRGAPQETQYF. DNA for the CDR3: TGCGCCAGCAGCTTGAGGGGTGCTCCTCAAGAGACCCAGTACTTC.